This T cell receptor (beta chain) is drawn from a study of beta chain features in type 1 diabetes (dated by TCRdb to 2017 to 2018). In terms of the full investigation: Patients and healthy donors did not differ in mean age, gender distribution, total cell number or subset yield. A total of around 110,000,000 sorted cells were examined across all samples, and RNA yield correlated strongly with the number of cells per subset. In the study, recently diagnosed type 1 diabetes patients and matched healthy donors were compared on the TCRB repertoires of their sorted circulating CD4+ T cell subsets. Regulatory and stem cell-like memory subsets were obtained from only 8 patients and roughly eight healthy donors, while naive and central memory subsets were obtained from all 30 or so donors.

This clone was observed a few times. The clone's antigen remains unknown. No base quality information exists; no much larger clone differs at one position. The identical CDR3 is also encoded by other nucleotide sequences in the sample. What the study reported, not specific to this receptor: Because cDNA was sequenced instead of genomic DNA, highly expressing activated cells could be over-represented, though the groups showed no difference in activation or CD3 levels. Because small numbers of individuals were included in the HLA sub-analyses, any influence of HLA type on TCRB rearrangement was left unresolved. Patients with type 1 diabetes made fewer insertions and deleted more nucleotides at VDJ recombination sites, implying thymic rearrangement abnormalities. The naive, central memory and regulatory TCRB repertoires appeared to resemble one another more closely among patients than among healthy donors. A moderate but significant shortening of TCRB CDR3 length was observed in type 1 diabetes patients in all four CD4+ subsets. Shorter templates might have been favored by PCR, but patient and control samples were amplified and corrected together, so both groups would have been affected equally by any skew.

From each donor, a single peripheral blood sample of approximately 110 mL on average was drawn into heparinised tubes. Using a panel that included CD45RO, CCR7, CD25, CD127, CD95 and CD27, naive, central memory, regulatory and stem cell-like memory CD4+ T cells were sorted on a BD FACSAria II. All sorted populations exceeded 95% purity. PBMCs were separated immediately by Lymphoprep density gradient centrifugation and were stained directly, without being cultured. So that batch effects would be minimized, each experiment stained and sorted samples in pairs, pairing one healthy donor with one patient. The germline V gene gives CDR1 as ENHRY and CDR2 as SYGVKD. The germline V end is reduced by 6 bases and the J end by 5 bases; junction bases left unmatched: 5. The CDR3 sequence holds 13 residues, the cysteine and phenylalanine included. Of all the DNA, just the CDR3 is kept, 39 bases in frame from base 1.

The entire isolated RNA was reverse transcribed using the High Capacity cDNA Reverse Transcription Kit, and thus expressed TCRB transcripts were sequenced. Deep immunoSEQ sequencing was performed on naive, central memory and regulatory T cell samples, with an average of around 3.4 million total reads per sample. Sorted cells were lysed in RLT buffer and RNA was extracted with DNase-treated RNeasy Micro or Mini kits, depending on cell number. To prevent cross-contamination, every cell subset was processed on its own, while patient and healthy donor samples were processed together. TCRB sequences were amplified from cDNA with the immunoSEQ multiplex PCR, producing 87-bp fragments spanning the CDR3 region. Sequencing of the amplicons was performed on the Illumina HiSeq platform. In the paper's pipeline: Synthetic template baselines were used to correct PCR bias computationally, reads within Hamming distance 2 were collapsed, and singletons that could not be merged were discarded. Reads were aligned against IMGT so that V, D and J genes, CDR3 length and insertions or deletions at six rearrangement sites could be assigned. Within each subset, clonotype counts were normalized to sorted cell number, after which true diversity and Gini coefficients were computed with the tcR R package. Repertoire sharing was quantified using the overlap coefficient calculated on TCRB nucleotide sequences. The immuneACCESS repertoire file appears here via TCRdb, limited to in-frame rearrangements. These files lack a portion of the clones; in checked studies, under half of the deficit traces to unresolved V genes, and the cause of the others is not known. V and J calls and clone size come straight from that table; D and trimming were deduced from the DNA. In this sample the table shows 130,000 to 150,000 clones, roughly 50% of which occur a single time. Under 0.45% of the sample goes to the ten largest clones.

The sequencing sample was made of Tregs from blood. According to the study, the label for this sample's cell subset or site signals: regulatory CD4+ T cells. The TCR comes from a man younger than 30 in good health. The receptor chain draws on TRBV10-3 and TRBJ1-2; TRBD1 agrees with 8 junctional bases. The nucleotide sequence is TGTGCCATCAGCGGACAGGGTAATTATGGCTACACCTTC. It translates as CAISGQGNYGYTF.